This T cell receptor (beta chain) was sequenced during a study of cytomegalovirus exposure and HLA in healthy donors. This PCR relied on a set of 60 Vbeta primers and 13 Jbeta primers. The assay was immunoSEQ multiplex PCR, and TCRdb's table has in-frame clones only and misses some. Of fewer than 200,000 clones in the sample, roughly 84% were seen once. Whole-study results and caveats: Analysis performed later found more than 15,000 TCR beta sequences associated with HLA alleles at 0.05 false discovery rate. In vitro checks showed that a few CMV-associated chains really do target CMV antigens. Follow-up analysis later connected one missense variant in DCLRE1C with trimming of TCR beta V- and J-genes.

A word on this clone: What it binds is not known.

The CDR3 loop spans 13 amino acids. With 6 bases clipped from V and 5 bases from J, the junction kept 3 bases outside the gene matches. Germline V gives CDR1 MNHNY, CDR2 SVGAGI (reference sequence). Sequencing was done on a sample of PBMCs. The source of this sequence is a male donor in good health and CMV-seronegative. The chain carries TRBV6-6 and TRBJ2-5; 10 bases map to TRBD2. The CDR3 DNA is TGTGCCAGCAGGCCACTAGCGGGGGAGACCCAGTACTTC. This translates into CASRPLAGETQYF.